The clone carrying this TCR beta chain was picked up a small number of times. The data were taken from a study of low-dose radiotherapy and immunotherapy resistance in tumors. The overall study: Intravenous administration to patients comprised nivolumab at 240 mg every two weeks and ipilimumab at 1 mg/kg every six weeks.

CDR3 length: 11 residues. The V end was cut by 6 bases, the J end by 4 bases, with 4 bases between. Germline values: CDR1 LNHDA, CDR2 SQIVND (reference sequence). The time point was: before trial treatment. Treatment of the donors consisted of nivolumab and ipilimumab (plus aspirin, low-dose cyclophosphamide and low-dose radiotherapy). Primers used for first-strand cDNA, a TRAV- and TRBV-specific set, covered both alpha and beta chains. The authors ran 20 PCR cycles to amplify TCRs with a constant-region primer and V-primer adapter. TCRdb used MiXCR to reprocess the reads, holding one entry per CDR3 protein. The sample has approximately 89,000 distinct CDR3 sequences, approximately 17% seen once.

Here the sequenced sample was PBMCs, taken before treatment. The TCR was taken from a male donor with prostate cancer. V gene TRBV19 combines with J gene TRBJ2-1, with unresolved D. The CDR3 region is CASRFYNEQFF. CDR3 nucleotides: TGTGCCAGTAGGTTTTACAATGAGCAGTTCTTC. Combining the CDR3 with reference TRBV19 and TRBJ2-1 gives the whole variable domain DGGITQSPKYLFRKEGQNVTLSCEQNLNHDAMYWYRQDPGQGLRLIYYSQIVNDFQKGDIAEGYSVSREKKESFPLTVTSAQKNPTAFYLCASRFYNEQFFGPGTRLTVL.